This T cell receptor beta chain was sequenced in a study of T cell responses to AZD1222 COVID-19 vaccine. Whole-study findings and limits: Every sample of the repertoires postdated the peak T cell response.

Here immunoSEQ multiplex PCR was the method, and the copy in TCRdb shows in-frame clones only, minus some. Of over 80,000 clones in the sample, approximately 93% are singletons; the top ten hold 7.5% to 9.5%. This clone was counted once. Its antigen is not known. V gave up 3 bases and J gave up 3 bases, with 12 bases separating them. This CDR3 is built from 14 residues. The germline gives CDR1 SGHTA, CDR2 FQGNSA. The TCR sequence derives from an adult who received the AZD1222 COVID-19 vaccine. The gene calls are TRBV7-2 and TRBJ2-7; the D gene is possibly TRBD1 (6 bases). Sequenced material: peripheral blood, taken 28 days after the second AZD1222 dose. The CDR3 is CASSFRDIFYEQYF. CDR3 in DNA: TGTGCCAGCAGCTTCCGGGACATCTTCTACGAGCAGTACTTC.